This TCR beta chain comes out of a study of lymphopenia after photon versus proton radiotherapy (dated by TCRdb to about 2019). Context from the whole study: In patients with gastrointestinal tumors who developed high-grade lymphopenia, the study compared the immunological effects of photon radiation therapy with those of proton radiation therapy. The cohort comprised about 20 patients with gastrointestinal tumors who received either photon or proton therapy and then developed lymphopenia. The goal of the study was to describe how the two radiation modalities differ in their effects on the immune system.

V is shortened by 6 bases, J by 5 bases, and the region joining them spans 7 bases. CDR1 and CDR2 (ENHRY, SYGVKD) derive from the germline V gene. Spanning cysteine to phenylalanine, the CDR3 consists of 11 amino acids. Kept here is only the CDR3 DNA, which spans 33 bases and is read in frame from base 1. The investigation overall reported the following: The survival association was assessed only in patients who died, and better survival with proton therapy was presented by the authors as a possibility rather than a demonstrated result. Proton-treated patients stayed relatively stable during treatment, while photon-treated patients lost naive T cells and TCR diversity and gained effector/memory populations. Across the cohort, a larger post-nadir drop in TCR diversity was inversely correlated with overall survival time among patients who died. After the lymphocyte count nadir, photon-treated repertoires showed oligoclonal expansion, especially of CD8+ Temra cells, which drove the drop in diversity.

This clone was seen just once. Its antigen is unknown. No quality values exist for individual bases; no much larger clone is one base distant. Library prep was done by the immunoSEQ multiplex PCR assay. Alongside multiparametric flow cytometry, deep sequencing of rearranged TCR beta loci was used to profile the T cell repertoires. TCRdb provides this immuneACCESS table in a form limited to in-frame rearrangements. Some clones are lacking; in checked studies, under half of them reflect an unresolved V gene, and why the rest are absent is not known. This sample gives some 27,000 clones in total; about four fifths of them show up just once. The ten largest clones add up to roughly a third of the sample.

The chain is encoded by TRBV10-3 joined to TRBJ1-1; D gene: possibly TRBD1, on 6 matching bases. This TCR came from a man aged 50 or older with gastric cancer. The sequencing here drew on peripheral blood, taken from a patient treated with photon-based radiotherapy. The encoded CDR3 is CAIRGATEAFF. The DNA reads TGTGCCATCAGGGGGGCGACTGAAGCTTTCTTT.